This T cell receptor (beta chain) was identified during a study of metastatic and nonmetastatic thyroid tumors. On the study more broadly: Blood and tumor or nodule tissue repertoires from malignant and benign thyroid patients were compared.

Study-level points and caveats: Across blood and tumor, TCR beta diversity in malignant thyroid tumors was reportedly significantly higher than in benign nodules.

This clone is deemed medium-sized. Antigen unknown. In the authors' workflow: Clinicopathological groups of papillary thyroid cancer showed CDR3 differences that were used to build a distant-metastasis classifier. MiXCR re-clonotyped the PCR reads for TCRdb. TCRdb, not the original authors, processed these V and J calls. Seen here are around 8,000 clones, roughly 26% observed once, and the top ten hold approximately 6.1%. Each patient went into thyroid surgery without having received any treatment. Source material: adjacent normal tissue. The TCR comes from a female donor with papillary thyroid cancer or a benign thyroid nodule (not recorded which). Some clones in this sample may be carry-over from other donors' samples.

The CDR3 loop is CASRPVGRRNQPQHF. Here the CDR3 DNA reads TGTGCCAGTAGACCCGTTGGGCGCAGGAATCAGCCCCAGCATTTT. V gene TRBV19 combines with J gene TRBJ1-5; no clear D gene. The CDR3 extends over 15 amino acids. The ends were cut back, 6 bases at V and 4 bases at J, with 16 bases in the middle. Germline CDR1 LNHDA, CDR2 SQIVND (reference sequence).